This T cell receptor (beta chain) was captured by sequencing in a study of CXCR3-negative and CXCR3-positive naive CD8 T cells. Each TRB cDNA library was prepared by 5' RACE (with UMI labels). No DNA is given; TCRdb re-called the 5' RACE reads and lists each CDR3 protein once. The table lists 45,000 to 55,000 distinct CDR3 sequences. The TCR originated in a human donor in good health. Some clones in this sample may be carry-over from other donors' samples. The sequencing sample was made of memory CD8+ T cells from blood.

CDR3 region: CSVDPGLAGGPKSDTQYF. V and J are TRBV29-1 and TRBJ2-3; lacking DNA, the TRBD2 call made by TCRdb goes unchecked. CDR1 is SQVTM and CDR2 is ANQGSEA in the germline V gene. The CDR3 contains 18 residues.